This T cell receptor (beta chain) was documented in a study of T-cell reconstitution after alpha-beta-depleted transplantation in children. Researchers prepared the TCRbeta library using unique molecular identifiers, the study reports. TCRdb itself ran the PCR reads through MiXCR, one entry per CDR3 protein. This sample has around 500,000 distinct CDR3 sequences, with under 15% found just once. This CDR3 is built from 16 residues. Germline V gives CDR1 KGHSH, CDR2 LQKENI. Trimming left V 2 bases short and J 9 bases short, with 17 bases between. Material: PBMCs from the stem cell graft donor, obtained from the stem cell graft. The V call is TRBV18, the J call TRBJ1-6; D is undetermined. This clonotype was sampled from a human donor who donated a stem cell graft to a child with combined immunodeficiency. CDR3 region: CASSPGLDWAGSPLHF. The CDR3, as DNA: TGTGCCAGCTCACCAGGTCTGGACTGGGCAGGTTCACCCCTCCACTTT.